Here is one T cell receptor beta chain with its context. No antigen is known for it. Qualities for individual bases were not recorded, and no much larger clone is one base off. The sample originates from a study of post-analysis software for immune sequencing data (dated by TCRdb to between 2014 and 2016). Regarding the research as a whole: Recorded disease courses included relapsing-remitting, secondary progressive and progressive-relapsing multiple sclerosis, with some patients lacking subtype annotation. The patient repertoires were compared against more than 10 previously published healthy control repertoires obtained from donors aged roughly 6 to 28 years. A subset of samples was prepared in parallel using single-end sample barcoding, then pooled and co-amplified after Illumina adapter ligation. Points the paper makes about the study in general: Several TRBV segments, including TRBV5-6, TRBV5-1 and TRBV20-1, were significantly more frequent in patients than controls. Normalized Chao1 diversity was significantly lower in multiple sclerosis patients than controls, suggesting substantial peripheral T-cell clonal expansion. Direct clustering with F measure showed strong co-clustering of samples prepared in the same batch, prompting a batch-effect correction. The control group was slightly older than the multiple sclerosis patient group.

The library was prepared using PCR. TCRdb names Illumina HiSeq 2500 as the instrument used. Unique molecular identifiers were incorporated into TCR beta cDNA libraries to reduce PCR and sequencing biases. Per 1 to 10 million input T cells, 500,000 or so cDNA molecules were obtained, such that each molecule approximated one T cell. The patient libraries were prepared and sequenced using the same protocol as the earlier healthy control dataset. Within a given batch, samples were prepared together, multiplexed and sequenced on the same HiSeq lane. The authors' analysis ran thus. Raw barcoded reads were processed with MIGEC, discarding single-read molecular identifier groups before consensus assembly and CDR3 extraction. VDJtools was used for post-analysis of the clonotype tables, with diversity normalized by down-sampling every dataset to the smallest sample size. In repertoire overlap clustering, CDR3 amino acid sequences, but not nucleotide sequences, were matched to correct batch-related cross-sample contamination. TCRdb ran its own pipeline on the public reads, namely fastp trimming at Q25 and MiXCR clone calling, and kept in-frame beta chains. Each CDR3 protein appears once, grouped with its most common genes and DNA. What appears here as the V and J calls and clone size reflects TCRdb's work, not the paper's. In all, the sample holds 740,000 or so distinct CDR3 sequences, and roughly 50% of those were seen once. Of the sample, approximately 4.2% is held by the ten largest clones.

Taken from cysteine to phenylalanine, the CDR3 has 14 residues. Only CDR3 DNA is held: 42 bases, read in frame from base 1. CDR1 and CDR2 are drawn from the germline V gene: SQVTM, ANQGSEA. At the junction V is shortened by 2 bases and J by 2 bases, with 10 bases in between. To demonstrate the VDJtools post-analysis software, TCR beta repertoires were profiled from the peripheral blood of 13 young patients with multiple sclerosis. The multiple sclerosis patients were children and adolescents ranging in age from roughly 6 to 15 years. The sequencing input was blood. This clonotype was obtained from a girl between 10 and 17 years old with multiple sclerosis. The chain is made from TRBV29-1 and TRBJ2-1; a confident D gene designation cannot be given. In nucleotides, the sequence is TGCAGCGTTGAAACCAGGCCCCCCTACAATGAGCAGTTCTTC. Translation gives CSVETRPPYNEQFF.